This T cell receptor beta chain stems from a study of T cell responses to AZD1222 COVID-19 vaccine. Note on this clone: Its antigen is not known.

The study's findings and limits: Spike-specific TCR breadth and depth rose after two AZD1222 doses. At baseline, seropositivity was found in only a handful of AZD1222 recipients. Targeting of unmutated variant regions was reportedly seen in nearly half of spike-specific TCRs.

Looked up from germline, CDR1 is MDHEN and CDR2 is SYDVKM. The junction had 6 bases not matched to a gene; V was cut back by 6 bases and J by 5 bases. The CDR3 has 13 residues. Profiled with immunoSEQ multiplex PCR; TCRdb holds only in-frame clones, not every one. This table holds tens of thousands of clones, about 93% found once. The sample here was peripheral blood, taken on day 0 of MenACWY control vaccination. The rearrangement joins TRBV28 to TRBJ1-2, with 7 bases fitting TRBD1. This clonotype originated in an adult in good health. The DNA of the CDR3 is TGTGCCAGCAGCGTAACAGGGGTATATGGCTACACCTTC. This gives the protein CASSVTGVYGYTF.